The clone carrying this T cell receptor (beta chain) was picked up many times. The sample originates from a study of early T cells in non-severe SARS-CoV-2 infection. About the research overall: Bulk RNA from unsorted whole blood was sequenced; chains were unpaired.

Individual cDNA molecules received unique molecular identifiers during library preparation. TCRdb independently ran MiXCR on the 5' RACE reads; one entry per CDR3 protein. This sample has fewer than 80,000 distinct CDR3 sequences, with 9% to 15% found just once. Unmatched junction bases numbered 3, after V lost 4 bases and J lost 3 bases. This CDR3 contains 13 residues. CDR1 is DFQATT and CDR2 is SNEGSKA in the germline V gene (reference sequence). Source material: whole blood. This receptor was taken from an adult who was a healthcare worker with PCR-confirmed SARS-CoV-2 infection or an uninfected control (not recorded which). This chain uses TRBV20-1 with TRBJ1-2; 9 nucleotides match TRBD1. Here the CDR3 DNA reads TGCAGTGCTATTGGGGACAGGGACTATGGCTACACCTTC. This encodes CSAIGDRDYGYTF.